Listed here are 9 T cell receptor beta chains from one sample, sequenced in a study of PD-L1 blockade in urothelial cancer. Documented time point: pretreatment peripheral blood. Sequenced by immunoSEQ multiplex PCR; TCRdb stores in-frame clones only, minus some. The profile covers about 74,000 clones, with 90% appearing a single time and approximately 5% taken by the ten largest. The starting material was PBMCs, obtained around atezolizumab (anti-PD-L1) treatment. Receptors were obtained from a man aged 65 to 85 with urothelial cancer.

The gene calls are TRBV18 and TRBJ1-3; maybe TRBD1 (6 bases). The V gene's germline CDR1 is KGHSH and CDR2 LQKENI. CDR3 size: 16 residues. Trimming pared 2 bases from V and 2 bases from J, leaving 13 bases between. The CDR3 spells CASSPSRQGTGNTIYF. CDR3 DNA: TGTGCCAGCTCACCAAGTCGGCAGGGGACTGGAAACACCATATATTTT.

This chain uses TRBV6-1 with TRBJ1-3; 9 nucleotides match TRBD1. Germline CDR1 and CDR2: MNHNS and SASEGT. With V trimmed by 0 bases and J by 6 bases, 3 bases remained unmatched. CDR3 size: 15 residues. CDR3 region: CASSEAWTGENTIYF. In nucleotides, the CDR3 is TGTGCCAGCAGTGAAGCCTGGACAGGGGAAAACACCATATATTTT.

This rearrangement joins TRBV5-1 to TRBJ2-2; possibly TRBD1 for D (8 bases). V lost 6 bases to trimming and J lost 3 bases, with 15 bases between them. The germline gives CDR1 SGHRS, CDR2 YFSETQ. This CDR3 is 15 amino acids long. The CDR3 DNA reads as TGCGCCAGCACCAAACAGGGGGGGGACACCGGGGAGCTGTTTTTT. It codes for CASTKQGGDTGELFF.

The chain carries TRBV9 and TRBJ2-5, with D maybe TRBD2 (6 bases). V gave up 4 bases and J gave up 7 bases, with 11 bases separating them. The CDR3 is 12 residues long. The germline gives CDR1 SGDLS, CDR2 YYNGEE. CDR3 region: CASSSHGGTQYF. CDR3 nucleotides: TGTGCCAGCAGCTCGCACGGGGGGACCCAGTACTTC.

V usage is TRBV10-3 and J usage is TRBJ1-1; D gene uncertain. The CDR3 has 11 amino acids. Trimming took off 11 bases at V and 1 base at J, with 8 bases between the two ends. CDR1 is ENHRY, CDR2 SYGVKD, per germline. CDR3: CAASGNTEAFF. The CDR3 DNA follows: TGTGCCGCATCAGGGAACACTGAAGCTTTCTTT.

The chain couples TRBV10-3 to TRBJ1-2; D possibly corresponds to TRBD1 (6 bases). The CDR3 is 14 amino acids. Trimming removed 6 bases at V and 0 bases at J, with 11 bases between. Germline lookup yields CDR1 ENHRY and CDR2 SYGVKD. Here the CDR3 reads CAISTGTTNYGYTF. The DNA for the CDR3 is TGTGCCATCAGCACCGGGACAACTAACTATGGCTACACCTTC.

The gene calls are TRBV5-4 and TRBJ2-5; 10 nucleotides match TRBD1. The CDR3 covers 15 residues. CDR1 is SGHNT and CDR2 is YYREEE in the germline V gene (reference sequence). Germline trimming cut 3 bases from V and 2 bases from J; bases unmatched to any gene: 4. In DNA form, the CDR3 reads TGTGCCAGCAGCTGGGACAGGGGAGAGCAAGAGACCCAGTACTTC. Its protein is CASSWDRGEQETQYF.

The chain combines TRBV6-5 with TRBJ2-3; 7 bases match TRBD1. The CDR3 runs to 14 residues. Trimming took 5 bases from V and 6 from J; bases not matched to a gene: 8. The germline V gene encodes CDR1 MNHEY and CDR2 SVGAGI. CDR3 protein: CASSQRQGQDTQYF. As DNA, the CDR3 is TGTGCCAGCAGTCAAAGACAGGGTCAGGATACGCAGTATTTT.

The chain is built from TRBV28 and TRBJ2-3, with unresolved D. Germline V gene data show CDR1 as MDHEN and CDR2 as SYDVKM. The CDR3 sequence is 14 residues long. Trimming took off 6 bases at V and 3 bases at J, with 13 bases between the two ends. The CDR3 DNA reads TGTGCCAGCAGCCCCCGGGTAAGGACAGATACGCAGTATTTT. It translates to CASSPRVRTDTQYF.